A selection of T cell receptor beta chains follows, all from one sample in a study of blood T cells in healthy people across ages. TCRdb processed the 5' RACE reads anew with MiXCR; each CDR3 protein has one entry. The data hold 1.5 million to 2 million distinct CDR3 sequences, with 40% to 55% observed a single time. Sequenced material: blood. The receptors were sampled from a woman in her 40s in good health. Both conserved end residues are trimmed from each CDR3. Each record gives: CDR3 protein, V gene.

ASRVSAEETQY TRBV18
ASSPGGGSLGTGELF TRBV5-1
ASSLLTGAGYGYT TRBV5-1
SATRGGRTQY TRBV20-1
ASSLEGEGMNYGYT TRBV7-2
SVGGPTSTDTQY TRBV29-1
SVLKDYEQY TRBV29-1
ASRRQTPNEQY TRBV2
ASSCSSSGGETQY TRBV7-9
ASSGDPGQFYEQY TRBV9
ASSSRASGDGDTQY TRBV11-1
SARKQGHTEAF TRBV20-1
ASSLGGVWYEQY TRBV7-2
ATSARRGSYEQY TRBV24-1
ASSQVLDTPPYNEQF TRBV4-3
ASTDTGNFYEQY TRBV6-2/TRBV6-3
SVVRGEQY TRBV29-1
SAPSALSSDTQY TRBV20-1
SVASGMNTEAF TRBV29-1
ASTDFGDPSYEQY TRBV6-1
ASYQTVSSYNEQY TRBV7-9
SLVKTFNSPLH TRBV20-1
SASRWGDSNQPQH TRBV20-1
ASSPGQAGRGSEAF TRBV18
ASSRRTGEHHGYT TRBV12-3/TRBV12-4
ATSDSGSTDTQY TRBV24-1
ASSTAADTQY TRBV18
ASTLEQY TRBV27
ASSPRTGLFDNEQF TRBV12-3/TRBV12-4
SAVGALGSYEQY TRBV20-1
ASSRLAQTYEQY TRBV7-6
SAQGSGGTDTQY TRBV20-1
SATLSWGAETQY TRBV20-1
ASSLFLRIPQY TRBV5-1
ASSYDWGTLTNYGYT TRBV6-5
ASSGPGERSGANVLT TRBV2
ASSSLGLAGDHPGYQQY TRBV5-1
ASSQETGFLQETQY TRBV4-2
ASSLAGTLAGENNEQY TRBV7-9
ASNLLARQETQY TRBV2
ASSLQQGVTDTQY TRBV18
ASSIRRAGSYTGELF TRBV5-1
SAPPGQGVNIQY TRBV20-1
ASSKLGGYYGYT TRBV21-1
ASSFGTAFYGYT TRBV6-2/TRBV6-3
ASGSLQGDGYT TRBV12-5
ASSLASVAGDNEQF TRBV12-3/TRBV12-4
SAKGPVETQY TRBV20-1
ASSSGGPGYNEQF TRBV5-1
ASTWTGGRTNEKLF TRBV6-2/TRBV6-3
SASKVGEQF TRBV20-1
ASSYGRGGLDTQY TRBV6-6
ASKKRGDETQY TRBV28
ASSQARTGTYEQY TRBV4-1
ASSQYGTAFPTNEQF TRBV3-1
ATSNGPETQY TRBV15
AISDRNSPLH TRBV10-3
ASSLWAQGGTYGYT TRBV28